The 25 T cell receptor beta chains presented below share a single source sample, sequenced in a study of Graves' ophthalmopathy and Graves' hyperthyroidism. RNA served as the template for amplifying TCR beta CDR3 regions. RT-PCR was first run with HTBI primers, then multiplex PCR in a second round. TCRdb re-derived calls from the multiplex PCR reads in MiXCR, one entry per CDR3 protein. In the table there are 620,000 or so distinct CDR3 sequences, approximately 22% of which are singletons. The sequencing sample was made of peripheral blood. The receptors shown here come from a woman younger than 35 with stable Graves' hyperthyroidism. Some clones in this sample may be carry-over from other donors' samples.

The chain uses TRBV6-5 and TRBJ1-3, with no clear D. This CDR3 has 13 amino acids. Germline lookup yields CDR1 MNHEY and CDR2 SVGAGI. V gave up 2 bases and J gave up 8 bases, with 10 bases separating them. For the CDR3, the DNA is TGTGCCAGCAGTTACCGGAGCGGGGACACCATATATTTT. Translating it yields CASSYRSGDTIYF.

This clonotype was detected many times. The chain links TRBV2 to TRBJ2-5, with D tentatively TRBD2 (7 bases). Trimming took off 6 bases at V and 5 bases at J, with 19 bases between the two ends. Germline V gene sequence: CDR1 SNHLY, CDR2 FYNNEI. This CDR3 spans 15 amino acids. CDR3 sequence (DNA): TGTGCCAGCAGCCTCGGGGGGCCGACCAGGGAGACCCAGTACTTC. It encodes CASSLGGPTRETQYF. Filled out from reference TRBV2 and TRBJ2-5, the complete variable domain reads EPEVTQTPSHQVTQMGQEVILRCVPISNHLYFYWYRQILGQKVEFLVSFYNNEISEKSEIFDDQFSVERPDGSNFTLKIRSTKLEDSAMYFCASSLGGPTRETQYFGPGTRLLVL.

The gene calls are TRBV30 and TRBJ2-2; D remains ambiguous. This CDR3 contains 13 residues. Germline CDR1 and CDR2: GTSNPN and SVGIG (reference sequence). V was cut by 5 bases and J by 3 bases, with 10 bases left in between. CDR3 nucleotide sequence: TGTGCCTGGGTCCGGGCCTACACCGGGGAGCTGTTTTTT. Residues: CAWVRAYTGELFF.

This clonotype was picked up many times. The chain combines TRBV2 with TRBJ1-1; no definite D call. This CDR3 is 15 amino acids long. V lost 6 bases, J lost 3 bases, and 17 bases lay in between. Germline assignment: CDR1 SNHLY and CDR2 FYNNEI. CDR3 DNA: TGTGCCAGCAGGAGGGATCAATCGGGTTACACTGAAGCTTTCTTT. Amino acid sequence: CASRRDQSGYTEAFF.

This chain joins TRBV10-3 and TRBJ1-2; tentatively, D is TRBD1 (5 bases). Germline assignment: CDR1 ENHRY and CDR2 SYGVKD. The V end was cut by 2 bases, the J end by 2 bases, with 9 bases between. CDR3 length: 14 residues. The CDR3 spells CAISERWGNYGYTF. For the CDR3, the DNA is TGTGCCATCAGTGAGCGTTGGGGGAACTATGGCTACACCTTC.

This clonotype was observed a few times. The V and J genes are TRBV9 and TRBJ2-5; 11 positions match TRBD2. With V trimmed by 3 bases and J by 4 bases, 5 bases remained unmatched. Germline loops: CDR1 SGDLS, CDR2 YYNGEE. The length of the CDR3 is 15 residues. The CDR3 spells CASSALAGGAETQYF. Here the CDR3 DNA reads TGTGCCAGCAGCGCGCTAGCGGGGGGCGCAGAGACCCAGTACTTC.

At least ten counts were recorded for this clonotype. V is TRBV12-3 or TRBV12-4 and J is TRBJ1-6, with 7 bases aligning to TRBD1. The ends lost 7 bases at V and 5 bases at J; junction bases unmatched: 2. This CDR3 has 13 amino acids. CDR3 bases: TGTGCCAGCAACAGGGGCGATAATTCACCCCTCCACTTT. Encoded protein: CASNRGDNSPLHF.

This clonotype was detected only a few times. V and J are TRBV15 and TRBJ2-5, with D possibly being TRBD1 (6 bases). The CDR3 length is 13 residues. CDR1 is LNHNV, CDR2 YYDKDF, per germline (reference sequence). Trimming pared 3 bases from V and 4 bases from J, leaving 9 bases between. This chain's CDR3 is CATSRGARETQYF. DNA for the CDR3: TGTGCCACCAGCAGGGGGGCTCGAGAGACCCAGTACTTC.

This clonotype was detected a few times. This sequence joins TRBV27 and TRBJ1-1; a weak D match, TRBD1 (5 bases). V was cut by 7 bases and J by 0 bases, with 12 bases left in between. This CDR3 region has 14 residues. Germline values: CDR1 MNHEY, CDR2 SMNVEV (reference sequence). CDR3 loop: CASTPTDLNTEAFF. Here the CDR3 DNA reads TGTGCCAGCACCCCGACAGACTTGAACACTGAAGCTTTCTTT.

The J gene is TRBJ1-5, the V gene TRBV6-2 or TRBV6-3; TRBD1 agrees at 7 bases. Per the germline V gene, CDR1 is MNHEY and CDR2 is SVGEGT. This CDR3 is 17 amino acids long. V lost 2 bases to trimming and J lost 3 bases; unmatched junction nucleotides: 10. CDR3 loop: CASSYRGGQAVNQPQHF. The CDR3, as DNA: TGTGCCAGCAGTTACAGGGGCGGACAGGCGGTCAATCAGCCCCAGCATTTT.

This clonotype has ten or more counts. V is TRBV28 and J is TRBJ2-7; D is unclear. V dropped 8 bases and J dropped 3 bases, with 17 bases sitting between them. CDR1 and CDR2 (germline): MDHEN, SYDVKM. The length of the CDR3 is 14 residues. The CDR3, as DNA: TGTGCCAGCTCCCCCCTCGTTAGGGACTACGAGCAGTACTTC. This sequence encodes CASSPLVRDYEQYF.

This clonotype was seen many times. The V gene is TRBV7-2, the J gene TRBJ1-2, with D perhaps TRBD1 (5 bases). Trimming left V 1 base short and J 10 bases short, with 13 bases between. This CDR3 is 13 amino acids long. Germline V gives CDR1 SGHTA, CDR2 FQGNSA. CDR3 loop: CASSLVAGNDYTF. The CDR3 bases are TGTGCCAGCAGCTTAGTCGCAGGGAACGACTACACCTTC. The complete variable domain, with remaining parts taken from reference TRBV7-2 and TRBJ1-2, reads GAGVSQSPSNKVTEKGKDVELRCDPISGHTALYWYRQSLGQGLEFLIYFQGNSAPDKSGLPSDRFSAERTGGSVSTLTIQRTQQEDSAVYLCASSLVAGNDYTFGSGTRLTVV.

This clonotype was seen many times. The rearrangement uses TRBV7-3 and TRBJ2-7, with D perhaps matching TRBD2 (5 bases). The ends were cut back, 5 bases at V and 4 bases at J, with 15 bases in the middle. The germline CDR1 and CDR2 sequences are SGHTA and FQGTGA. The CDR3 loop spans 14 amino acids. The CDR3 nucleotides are TGTGCCAGCAGCCCTCAGTCGGGAACTTACGAGCAGTACTTC. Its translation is CASSPQSGTYEQYF.

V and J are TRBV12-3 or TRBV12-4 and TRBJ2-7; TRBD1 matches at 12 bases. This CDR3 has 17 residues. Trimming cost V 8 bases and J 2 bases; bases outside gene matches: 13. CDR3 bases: TGTGCCAGCGGGGGGGACAGGGGGCGTCACTACCCCTACGAGCAGTACTTC. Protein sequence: CASGGDRGRHYPYEQYF.

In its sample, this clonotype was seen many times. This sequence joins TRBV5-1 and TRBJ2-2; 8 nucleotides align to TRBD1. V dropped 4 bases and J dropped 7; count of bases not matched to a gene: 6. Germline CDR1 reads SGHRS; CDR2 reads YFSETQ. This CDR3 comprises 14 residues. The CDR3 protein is CASSQGQGHGELFF. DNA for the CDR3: TGCGCCAGCAGCCAAGGACAGGGACACGGGGAGCTGTTTTTT. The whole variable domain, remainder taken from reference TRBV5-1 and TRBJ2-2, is KAGVTQTPRYLIKTRGQQVTLSCSPISGHRSVSWYQQTPGQGLQFLFEYFSETQRNKGNFPGRFSGRQFSNSRSEMNVSTLELGDSALYLCASSQGQGHGELFFGEGSRLTVL.

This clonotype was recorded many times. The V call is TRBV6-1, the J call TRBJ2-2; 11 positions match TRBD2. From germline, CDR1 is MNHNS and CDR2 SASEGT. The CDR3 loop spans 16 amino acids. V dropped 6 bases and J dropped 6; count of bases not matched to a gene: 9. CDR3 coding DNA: TGTGCCAGCAGCCCCACTGGACTAGCGGGTGCCGGGGAGCTGTTTTTT. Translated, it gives CASSPTGLAGAGELFF.

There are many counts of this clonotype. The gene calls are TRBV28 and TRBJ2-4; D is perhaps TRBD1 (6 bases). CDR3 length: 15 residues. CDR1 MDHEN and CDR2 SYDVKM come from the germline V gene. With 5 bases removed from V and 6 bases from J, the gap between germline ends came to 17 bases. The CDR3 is CASSPPDRFGNIQYF. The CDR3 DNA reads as TGTGCCAGCAGTCCCCCAGACAGGTTCGGAAACATTCAGTACTTC.

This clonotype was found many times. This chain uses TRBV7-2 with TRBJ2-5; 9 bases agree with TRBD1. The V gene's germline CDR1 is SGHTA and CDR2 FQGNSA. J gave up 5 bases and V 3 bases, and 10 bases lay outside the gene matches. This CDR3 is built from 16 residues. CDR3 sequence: CASSFHRDRAPETQYF. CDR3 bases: TGTGCCAGCAGCTTTCACCGGGACAGGGCCCCGGAGACCCAGTACTTC.

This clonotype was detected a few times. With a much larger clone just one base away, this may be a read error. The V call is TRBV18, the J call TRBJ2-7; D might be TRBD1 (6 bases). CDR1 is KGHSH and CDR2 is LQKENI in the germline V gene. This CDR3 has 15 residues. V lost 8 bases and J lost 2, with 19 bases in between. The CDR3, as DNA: TGTGCCAGCCCACTCTCGGACAGATGGGCCTACGAGCAGTACTTC. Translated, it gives CASPLSDRWAYEQYF.

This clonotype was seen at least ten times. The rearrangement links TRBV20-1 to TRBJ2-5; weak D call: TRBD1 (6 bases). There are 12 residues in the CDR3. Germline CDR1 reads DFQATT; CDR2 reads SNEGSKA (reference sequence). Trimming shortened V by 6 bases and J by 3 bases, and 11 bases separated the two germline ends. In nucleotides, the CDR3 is TGCAGTGCCGAGGACAGTAAAGAGACCCAGTACTTC. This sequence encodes CSAEDSKETQYF.

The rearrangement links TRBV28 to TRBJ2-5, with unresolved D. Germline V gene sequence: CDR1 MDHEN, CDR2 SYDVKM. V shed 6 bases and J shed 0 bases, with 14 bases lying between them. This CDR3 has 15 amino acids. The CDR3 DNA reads TGTGCCAGCAGATCCAGACGGACGGACCAAGAGACCCAGTACTTC. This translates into CASRSRRTDQETQYF.

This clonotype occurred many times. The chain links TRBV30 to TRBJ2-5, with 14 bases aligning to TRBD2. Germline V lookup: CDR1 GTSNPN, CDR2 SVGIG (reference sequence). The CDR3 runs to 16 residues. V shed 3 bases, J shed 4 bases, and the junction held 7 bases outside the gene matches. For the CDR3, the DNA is TGTGCCTGGAGACCGGGACTAGCGGGAGAGGGAGAGACCCAGTACTTC. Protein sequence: CAWRPGLAGEGETQYF.

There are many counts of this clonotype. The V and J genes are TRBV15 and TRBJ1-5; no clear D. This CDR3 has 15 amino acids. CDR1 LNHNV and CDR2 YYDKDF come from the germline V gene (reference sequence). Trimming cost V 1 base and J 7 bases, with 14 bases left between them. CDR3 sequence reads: CATSRGLDPLQPQHF. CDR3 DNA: TGTGCCACCAGCAGAGGATTGGACCCTCTACAGCCCCAGCATTTT.

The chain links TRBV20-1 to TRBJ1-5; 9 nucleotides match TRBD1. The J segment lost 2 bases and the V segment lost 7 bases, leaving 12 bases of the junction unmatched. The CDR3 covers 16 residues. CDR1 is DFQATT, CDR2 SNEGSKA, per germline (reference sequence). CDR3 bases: TGCAGTGTCCCGGGACAGGGTGGTCGGGGCAATCAGCCCCAGCATTTT. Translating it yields CSVPGQGGRGNQPQHF.

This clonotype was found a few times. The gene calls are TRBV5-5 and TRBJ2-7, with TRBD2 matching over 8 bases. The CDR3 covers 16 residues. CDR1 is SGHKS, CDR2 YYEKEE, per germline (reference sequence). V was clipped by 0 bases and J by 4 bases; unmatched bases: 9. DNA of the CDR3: TGTGCCAGCAGCTTGGGACCCCCAGCGGGAGTTTACGAGCAGTACTTC. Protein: CASSLGPPAGVYEQYF.